These 21 T cell receptor beta chains were sequenced from one sample in a study of blood T cell repertoires in COVID-19. Data came from immunoSEQ multiplex PCR; TCRdb stores just in-frame clones and leaves some out. The sample shows fewer than 300,000 clones, about three quarters of them seen only once. The specimen was peripheral blood. These receptor sequences come from a woman of 80 years or more with acute or convalescent COVID-19.

This chain uses TRBV5-4 with TRBJ2-1; 7 bases match TRBD2. CDR1 and CDR2 from the germline V gene are SGHNT and YYREEE (reference sequence). V was clipped by 4 bases and J by 8 bases; unmatched bases: 9. The CDR3 loop spans 14 amino acids. CDR3 in DNA: TGTGCCAGCAGCCTGGCACTAGCGCGGGATGAGCAGTTCTTC. It codes for CASSLALARDEQFF.

The V and J genes are TRBV5-1 and TRBJ1-1; maybe TRBD1 (6 bases). Germline values: CDR1 SGHRS, CDR2 YFSETQ. The V gene lost 4 bases and the J gene lost 2 bases, with 12 bases spanning the gap. The CDR3 has 14 amino acids. CDR3 in amino acids: CASSQRTENTEAFF. CDR3 nucleotide sequence: TGCGCCAGCAGCCAACGGACAGAAAACACTGAAGCTTTCTTT.

The V call is TRBV10-1, the J call TRBJ2-3, with 7 bases lining up with TRBD1. The trim removed 4 bases at V and 3 bases at J, leaving 16 bases unmatched. Germline V gene lookup returns CDR1 WNHNN and CDR2 SYGVQD (reference sequence). This CDR3 contains 18 residues. The CDR3 reads CASSATGFRGGRTDTQYF. The DNA for the CDR3 is TGCGCCAGCAGTGCCACAGGCTTCCGAGGGGGCAGAACAGATACGCAGTATTTT.

CDR3 sequence reads: CASRESPNYGYTF. CDR3 DNA: TGTGCCAGCAGGGAGTCCCCTAACTATGGCTACACCTTC. The genes are TRBV6-5 and TRBJ1-2; the D is unclear. This CDR3 is built from 13 residues. The germline CDR1 and CDR2 sequences are MNHEY and SVGAGI. The germline V and J ends were trimmed by 6 bases and 0 bases, with 8 bases remaining between them.

This clone was counted only a few times. The rearrangement uses TRBV3-1 (or the pseudogene TRBV3-2) and TRBJ2-5; 9 bases agree with TRBD2. This CDR3 region has 15 residues. V shed 1 base and J 5 bases; nucleotides not matched to a gene: 5. Germline V CDR1 and CDR2: LGHDT, YNNKEL (reference sequence). The CDR3 region is CASSQGGRAGETQYF. CDR3 bases: TGTGCCAGCAGCCAAGGCGGGAGGGCCGGGGAGACCCAGTACTTC.

The genes are TRBV7-9 and TRBJ2-1; D gene uncertain. V lost 3 bases and J 6 bases, leaving 6 bases between the germline ends. This CDR3 region has 12 residues. From germline, CDR1 is SEHNR and CDR2 FQNEAQ (reference sequence). The CDR3 loop is CASSFISNEQFF. The CDR3 nucleotides read TGTGCCAGCAGCTTTATTTCCAATGAGCAGTTCTTC.

This chain uses TRBV24-1 with TRBJ2-2; 8 bases agree with TRBD1. The CDR3 runs to 14 residues. From germline, CDR1 is KGHDR and CDR2 SFDVKD. J was trimmed by 6 bases and V by 4 bases; bases with no gene match: 3. CDR3 region: CATSDPRGPGELFF. The CDR3 region has the DNA TGTGCCACCAGTGACCCCAGGGGGCCCGGGGAGCTGTTTTTT.

The chain carries TRBV9 and TRBJ1-2; D is unclear. From germline, CDR1 is SGDLS and CDR2 YYNGEE. Trimming stripped 0 bases from V and 5 bases from J, with 11 bases between. This CDR3 spans 14 amino acids. The CDR3 DNA is TGTGCCAGCAGCGTAGGAAACAGTAATTATGGCTACACCTTC. Translation gives CASSVGNSNYGYTF. The whole variable domain, filled in from reference TRBV9 and TRBJ1-2, reads DSGVTQTPKHLITATGQRVTLRCSPRSGDLSVYWYQQSLDQGLQFLIQYYNGEERAKGNILERFSAQQFPDLHSELNLSSLELGDSALYFCASSVGNSNYGYTFGSGTRLTVV.

This chain's CDR3 is CASSQIISGGVGEKLFF. CDR3 in DNA: TGCGCCAGCAGCCAGATTATAAGCGGGGGTGTTGGAGAAAAACTGTTTTTT. The V and J genes are TRBV4-1 and TRBJ1-4; maybe TRBD1 (5 bases). CDR1 is MGHRA and CDR2 is YSYEKL in the germline V gene. V shed 3 bases and J shed 8 bases, with 22 bases lying between them. The CDR3 runs 17 residues.

The gene calls are TRBV10-3 and TRBJ1-1; 7 bases map to TRBD1. V trimming: 5 bases; J trimming: 5 bases; junction bases outside the gene matches: 5. This CDR3 comprises 13 residues. Germline V gene lookup returns CDR1 ENHRY and CDR2 SYGVKD. CDR3 coding DNA: TGTGCCATCAGTTGGGGACAGAAAACTGAAGCTTTCTTT. This translates into CAISWGQKTEAFF.

The chain couples TRBV2 to TRBJ1-4, with TRBD1 matching over 8 bases. Germline V gives CDR1 SNHLY, CDR2 FYNNEI. Trimming took 7 bases from V and 7 from J; bases not matched to a gene: 8. This CDR3 region has 14 residues. The chain's CDR3 is CASISDRAGEKLFF. CDR3 nucleotide sequence: TGTGCCAGCATTTCGGACAGGGCAGGTGAAAAACTGTTTTTT.

The V and J genes are TRBV19 and TRBJ1-3, with a possible D match to TRBD1 (6 bases). This CDR3 contains 15 residues. V lost 6 bases, J lost 0 bases, and 12 bases lay in between. Germline-derived CDR1 and CDR2 are LNHDA and SQIVND (reference sequence). The CDR3 loop is CASSPQTGSGNTIYF. The CDR3 nucleotides read TGTGCCAGTAGCCCACAGACAGGCTCTGGAAACACCATATATTTT.

The chain links TRBV4-2 to TRBJ2-7; 7 nucleotides agree with TRBD2. There are 15 residues in the CDR3. V was clipped by 5 bases and J by 0 bases; unmatched bases: 7. Germline V gene sequence: CDR1 LGHNA, CDR2 YNFKEQ. The CDR3, as DNA: TGTGCCAGCAGCGGGACTGGGACTACCTCCTACGAGCAGTACTTC. Translated: CASSGTGTTSYEQYF.

This chain connects TRBV6-5 to TRBJ1-3; 7 bases line up with TRBD1. This CDR3 is built from 13 residues. J lost 4 bases, V lost 4 bases, and 1 base had no gene match. Germline CDR1 is MNHEY and CDR2 is SVGAGI. The CDR3 protein is CASSSGQGNTIYF. The DNA for the CDR3 is TGTGCCAGCAGTTCGGGACAGGGAAACACCATATATTTT.

This clone came up once. The V gene is TRBV6-2 or TRBV6-3, the J gene TRBJ1-5; TRBD1 might be the D (5 bases). Germline values: CDR1 MNHEY, CDR2 SVGEGT. This CDR3 region has 17 residues. The V and J ends lost 5 bases and 4 bases respectively, with 21 bases between them. CDR3 nucleotide sequence: TGTGCCAGCAGTCGGGGGTTTGGGGAAAGGGGTAATCAGCCCCAGCATTTT. This gives the protein CASSRGFGERGNQPQHF.

The chain has TRBV11-1 and TRBJ2-2; D possibly corresponds to TRBD1 (6 bases). The CDR3 spans 16 residues. Germline V gene data show CDR1 as SGHAT and CDR2 as FQDESV (reference sequence). V lost 3 bases to trimming and J lost 4 bases, with 15 bases between them. The CDR3 is CASSFNQGTGTGELFF. CDR3 sequence (DNA): TGTGCCAGCAGCTTCAATCAGGGGACGGGCACCGGGGAGCTGTTTTTT.

The chain recombines TRBV10-3 with TRBJ1-3, with 8 bases identical to TRBD1. Germline-derived CDR1 and CDR2 are ENHRY and SYGVKD. V trimming: 4 bases; J trimming: 8 bases; junction bases outside the gene matches: 10. This CDR3 has 15 residues. As DNA, the CDR3 is TGTGCCATCAGTGGAGGGACAGGCCTTGACTACACCATATATTTT. The encoded protein is CAISGGTGLDYTIYF.

This chain connects TRBV3-1 (or the pseudogene TRBV3-2) to TRBJ2-3; tentatively, D is TRBD2 (7 bases). V shed 5 bases and J shed 2 bases, with 14 bases lying between them. This CDR3 contains 15 residues. Per the germline V gene, CDR1 is LGHDT and CDR2 is YNNKEL (reference sequence). For the CDR3, the DNA is TGTGCCAGCAGCTTCTCGCGGGGGCTCACAGATACGCAGTATTTT. It encodes CASSFSRGLTDTQYF.

This sequence joins TRBV14 and TRBJ2-7; perhaps TRBD2 as D (6 bases). This CDR3 has 14 amino acids. Deletions cut 3 bases from V and 6 bases from J, with 15 bases between. CDR1 and CDR2 from the germline V gene are SGHDN and FVKESK. CDR3 nucleotide sequence: TGTGCCAGCAGCCACCAGACTAGTCTGGGCGAGCAGTACTTC. Translating gives CASSHQTSLGEQYF.

This clone was picked up one time. The chain is built from TRBV5-4 and TRBJ2-2; TRBD2 matches at 10 bases. V gave up 4 bases and J gave up 6 bases; unmatched junction bases: 6. CDR1 is SGHNT and CDR2 is YYREEE in the germline V gene (reference sequence). This CDR3 comprises 15 residues. CDR3 protein: CASSRAGGPSGELFF. CDR3 DNA sequence: TGTGCCAGCAGCCGAGCGGGAGGGCCGTCCGGGGAGCTGTTTTTT.

J is TRBJ2-1 and V is TRBV7-9, with 12 bases aligning to TRBD2. V dropped 5 bases and J dropped 4; count of bases not matched to a gene: 3. The CDR3 has 15 residues. CDR1 SEHNR and CDR2 FQNEAQ come from the germline V gene (reference sequence). CDR3 sequence: CASSPSGGAYNEQFF. As DNA, the CDR3 is TGTGCCAGCAGCCCTAGCGGGGGGGCTTACAATGAGCAGTTCTTC.